This T cell receptor beta chain is drawn from a study of cytomegalovirus exposure and HLA in healthy donors. Study background: As released early, the data held some 85 million unique TCRs from HLA-typed donors.

This PCR relied on a set of 60 Vbeta primers and 13 Jbeta primers. Some clones are missing from TCRdb's copy, which holds only in-frame ones; the method was immunoSEQ multiplex PCR. Among 170,000 or so clones, over 80% were seen once, and the ten largest hold 6.3%. The germline V and J ends were trimmed by 0 bases and 0 bases, with 10 bases remaining between them. The CDR3 is 17 residues long. CDR1 is SGDLS, CDR2 YYNGEE, per germline. Details on this clone: Its antigen is unknown.

Study-wide results and caveats: TCR beta V- and J-gene trimming was later associated with a missense DCLRE1C variant.

The chain employs TRBV9 and TRBJ1-6, with D perhaps matching TRBD1 (5 bases). Material for sequencing was PBMCs. The source is a male donor in good health and CMV-seropositive. The CDR3 loop is CASSVAKGFSYNSPLHF. In DNA form, the CDR3 reads TGTGCCAGCAGCGTAGCTAAGGGGTTCTCCTATAATTCACCCCTCCACTTT.